Each of the 8 T cell receptor beta chains below was sequenced from the same sample in a study of T-cell reconstitution after alpha-beta-depleted transplantation in children. Construction of the TCRbeta library involved unique molecular identifiers. TCRdb reprocessed the PCR reads with MiXCR, giving one entry per CDR3 protein. This table has some 440,000 distinct CDR3 sequences, 15% to 20% appearing once. The sequenced sample was PBMCs, mostly from graft donor cells, obtained 360 days after TCRalphabeta/CD19-depleted stem cell transplant. These receptor sequences come from a boy in the first two years of life who had a stem cell transplant for Wiskott-Aldrich syndrome, so the T cells may come from the graft donor.

The rearrangement links TRBV20-1 to TRBJ1-1, with 8 bases identical to TRBD1. The junction had 4 bases not matched to a gene; V was cut back by 6 bases and J by 1 base. This CDR3 contains 13 residues. The germline V gene has CDR1 DFQATT and CDR2 SNEGSKA (reference sequence). CDR3: CSAQGQGNTEAFF. For the CDR3, the DNA is TGCAGTGCCCAAGGACAGGGGAACACTGAAGCTTTCTTT.

This clonotype was detected only a few times. The chain combines TRBV12-3 or TRBV12-4 with TRBJ2-1, with 7 positions matching TRBD2. This CDR3 spans 16 amino acids. The junction had 7 bases not matched to a gene; V was cut back by 0 bases and J by 5 bases. CDR3 loop: CASSLAALGRDNEQFF. DNA for the CDR3: TGTGCCAGCAGTTTAGCGGCACTAGGGAGGGACAATGAGCAGTTCTTC.

This clonotype was observed at least ten times. The chain is built from TRBV12-3 or TRBV12-4 and TRBJ2-3; 7 nucleotides align to TRBD1. This CDR3 region has 15 residues. The ends lost 6 bases at V and 2 bases at J; junction bases unmatched: 8. Here the CDR3 DNA reads TGTGCCAGCAGCCCCGAGACAGGGCCCACAGATACGCAGTATTTT. Amino acids: CASSPETGPTDTQYF.

The gene calls are TRBV15 and TRBJ2-1; 12 nucleotides line up with TRBD2. Germline CDR1 is LNHNV and CDR2 is YYDKDF (reference sequence). The CDR3 sequence is 16 residues long. Trimming cost V 3 bases and J 7 bases; bases outside gene matches: 7. The CDR3 sequence: CATSRPSGRAGNEQFF. The CDR3 DNA reads TGTGCCACCAGCAGGCCTAGCGGGAGGGCCGGGAATGAGCAGTTCTTC.

This clonotype appeared a few times. This chain uses TRBV29-1 with TRBJ2-1; 8 bases match TRBD1. V shed 7 bases and J 9 bases; nucleotides not matched to a gene: 8. CDR1 SQVTM and CDR2 ANQGSEA come from the germline V gene. The length of the CDR3 is 12 residues. As DNA, the CDR3 is TGCAGCGCAAGCTCGACAGGGGCTGAGCAGTTCTTC. Translated: CSASSTGAEQFF.

This clonotype turned up a few times. The rearrangement uses TRBV12-5 and TRBJ2-2; no definite D call. From germline, CDR1 is LGHNT and CDR2 FRNRAP. Trimming pared 0 bases from V and 5 bases from J, leaving 19 bases between. This CDR3 is 18 amino acids long. CDR3 sequence (DNA): TGTGCTAGTGGTTTGGTACCCATCCACCGGGCAGAAACCGGGGAGCTGTTTTTT. It yields the protein CASGLVPIHRAETGELFF.

This clonotype occurred many times. This CDR3 reads CASRRLAGGNNEQFF. The CDR3 DNA follows: TGCGCCAGCAGGCGGCTAGCGGGGGGAAACAATGAGCAGTTCTTC. The chain recombines TRBV5-1 with TRBJ2-1, with 11 bases fitting TRBD2. The germline gives CDR1 SGHRS, CDR2 YFSETQ. The CDR3 contains 15 residues. The V gene end was trimmed by 5 bases and the J gene end by 5 bases; junction bases not matched to a gene: 6.

V usage is TRBV28 and J usage is TRBJ2-4, with D possibly matching TRBD2 (5 bases). Trimming took off 7 bases at V and 7 bases at J, with 26 bases between the two ends. CDR1 is MDHEN, CDR2 SYDVKM, per germline. The CDR3 consists of 17 residues. CDR3 protein: CASTAGISGGKYNIQYF. Written as DNA, the CDR3 is TGTGCCAGCACCGCCGGGATATCCGGAGGAAAATATAACATTCAGTACTTC.